Shown below are 22 T cell receptor beta chains from a single sample sequenced in a study of Graves' ophthalmopathy and Graves' hyperthyroidism listed by TCRdb under 2018. Data came from an Illumina HiSeq 2000. For repertoire sequencing, TCR beta CDR3 regions were amplified from RNA transcripts. A first-round RT-PCR used HTBI primers with the Qiagen OneStep RT-PCR kit, followed by a second-round multiplex PCR, size selection and purification. TCRdb trimmed public reads at Q25 via fastp, called clones via MiXCR and kept in-frame beta chains. For every CDR3 protein sequence, its rows merge into one entry that carries the most common genes and DNA. The sample table records around 670,000 distinct CDR3 sequences; 35% to 50% of these occur just once. The ten most abundant clones make up about 40% of the sample. Input material: peripheral blood. The receptors here all came from an adult man with Graves' ophthalmopathy.

The J gene is TRBJ2-7, the V gene TRBV7-8, with 7 positions matching TRBD1. J lost 4 bases, V lost 1 base, and 7 bases had no gene match. Germline V lookup: CDR1 SGHVS, CDR2 FQNEAQ. The CDR3 covers 15 residues. This chain's CDR3 is CASSLDLGTAYEQYF. CDR3 in DNA: TGTGCCAGCAGCTTAGATCTCGGGACAGCTTACGAGCAGTACTTC.

The chain employs TRBV2 and TRBJ1-6; 7 bases map to TRBD1. Germline values: CDR1 SNHLY, CDR2 FYNNEI. Losses at the gene ends were 3 bases for V and 8 bases for J; bases not matched to a gene: 7. CDR3 length: 15 amino acids. Written as DNA, the CDR3 is TGTGCCAGCAGTGACAGGGGGAACAGGGATTCACCCCTCCACTTT. Translated, it gives CASSDRGNRDSPLHF.

The V and J genes are TRBV5-6 and TRBJ2-7; 7 bases line up with TRBD2. The V gene end was trimmed by 4 bases and the J gene end by 3 bases; junction bases not matched to a gene: 10. The germline CDR1 and CDR2 sequences are SGHDT and YYEEEE. CDR3 length: 15 amino acids. The CDR3 nucleotides are TGTGCCAGCAGCGACAGCCGACTAGCTCGCTACGAGCAGTACTTC. Translating gives CASSDSRLARYEQYF.

The sample holds one count of this clonotype. This may come from a read error, since a much larger clone is one base off. Here the CDR3 omits its conserved ending phenylalanine or tryptophan, so a read error is the likely source. The gene calls are TRBV7-2 and TRBJ1-1, with D uncertain. V was shortened by 2 bases and J by 7 bases, with 5 bases between the two germline ends. Per the germline V gene, CDR1 is SGHTA and CDR2 is FQGNSA. The CDR3 runs 11 residues. The CDR3 loop reads CASSLKVEAFS. The CDR3 DNA follows: TGTGCCAGCAGCTTAAAGGTTGAAGCTTTCTCT.

This clonotype was counted between two and nine times. The chain couples TRBV19 to TRBJ1-1, with a possible D match to TRBD1 (5 bases). CDR1 is LNHDA and CDR2 is SQIVND in the germline V gene (reference sequence). Between the trimmed V and J ends, which lost 5 bases and 7 bases, there was a span of 17 bases. The CDR3 covers 14 residues. The DNA of the CDR3 is TGTGCCAGTAGTCCGCCCGGGACGAAGAGTGAAGCTTTCTTT. Its translation: CASSPPGTKSEAFF.

The chain combines TRBV29-1 with TRBJ2-7; D might be TRBD2 (7 bases). Trimming pared 5 bases from V and 6 bases from J, leaving 26 bases between. This CDR3 contains 16 residues. Germline V gene data show CDR1 as SQVTM and CDR2 as ANQGSEA. CDR3: CSVLDASGRGACEQYF. DNA of the CDR3: TGCAGCGTTCTTGATGCTAGCGGAAGGGGGGCCTGCGAGCAGTACTTC.

Details on this clonotype: The conserved closing phenylalanine or tryptophan is absent in this CDR3, likely reflecting a read error. No DNA is shown, since the ends of the CDR3 on it are uncertain; the CDR3 is the one TCRdb lists. The rearrangement uses TRBV12-3 or TRBV12-4 and TRBJ1-2; no DNA check was done on the table's D call, TRBD1. The CDR3 region is 8 residues in length, termini included. CDR3 residues: CASSLTGV.

This clonotype occurred many times. The CDR3 region is CSVEFETDEKLFF. CDR3 nucleotide sequence: TGCAGCGTTGAATTCGAGACAGATGAAAAACTGTTTTTT. The V and J genes are TRBV29-1 and TRBJ1-4; D is perhaps TRBD1 (5 bases). V gave up 2 bases and J gave up 6 bases, with 10 bases separating them. This CDR3 spans 13 amino acids. CDR1 and CDR2 (germline): SQVTM, ANQGSEA.

In this sample, this clonotype turned up many times. The CDR3 sequence: CAVSPTGGAAVSGYTF. CDR3 bases: TGTGCAGTCAGCCCGACAGGGGGCGCCGCCGTCTCCGGCTACACCTTC. The chain carries TRBV25-1 and TRBJ1-2; 10 positions match TRBD1. CDR1 and CDR2 from the germline V gene are MGHDK and SYGVNS. The length of the CDR3 is 16 residues.

In its sample, this clonotype was seen many times. This chain's CDR3 is CAISDRRDATNEKLFF. The CDR3 DNA reads TGTGCCATCAGTGATCGGCGGGACGCGACTAATGAAAAACTGTTTTTT. The V gene is TRBV10-3, the J gene TRBJ1-4; the D gene is possibly TRBD1 (5 bases). The ends were cut back, 3 bases at V and 2 bases at J, with 13 bases in the middle. CDR1 is ENHRY and CDR2 is SYGVKD in the germline V gene. This CDR3 comprises 16 residues.

The V and J genes are TRBV29-1 and TRBJ2-7; D is tentatively TRBD1 or TRBD2 (5 bases each). Germline CDR1 and CDR2: SQVTM and ANQGSEA. V lost 8 bases, J lost 0 bases, and 20 bases lay in between. This CDR3 is 15 amino acids long. CDR3 in DNA: TGCAGCTTCCGGGACGCCGCCGAGAGCTCCTACGAGCAGTACTTC. Residues: CSFRDAAESSYEQYF.

The chain joins TRBV10-3 to TRBJ2-6; 7 bases match TRBD1. This CDR3 is 16 amino acids long. V trimming: 2 bases; J trimming: 1 base; junction bases outside the gene matches: 2. Germline values: CDR1 ENHRY, CDR2 SYGVKD. The CDR3 reads CAISEAGGSGANVLTF. As DNA, the CDR3 is TGTGCCATCAGTGAGGCAGGGGGATCTGGGGCCAACGTCCTGACTTTC.

A remark on this clonotype: A much larger clonotype is one base distant, so this may be a read error. The CDR3 DNA follows: TGCAGCGTTGGGGGGGGAGAAGGCGAGCAGTACTTC. It specifies CSVGGGEGEQYF. V gene TRBV29-1 combines with J gene TRBJ1-2; 7 bases agree with TRBD2. The J call may be incorrect, as the DNA end agrees better with TRBJ2-7. The CDR3 is 12 amino acids. The V gene's germline CDR1 is SQVTM and CDR2 ANQGSEA.

This clonotype was counted at least ten times. The CDR3 is CASTWAGGGDEQYF. The CDR3 nucleotides are TGTGCCAGCACCTGGGCCGGGGGCGGAGACGAGCAGTACTTC. V and J are TRBV7-9 and TRBJ2-7; D may match TRBD1 or TRBD2 (6 bases each). Trimming stripped 7 bases from V and 5 bases from J, with 18 bases between. CDR3 length: 14 amino acids. Looked up from germline, CDR1 is SEHNR and CDR2 is FQNEAQ (reference sequence).

A few counts support this clonotype. This sequence joins TRBV7-8 and TRBJ1-2; 11 bases agree with TRBD1. The V segment lost 5 bases and the J segment 5 bases; nucleotides outside the gene matches: 16. CDR3 length: 18 amino acids. CDR1 is SGHVS, CDR2 FQNEAQ, per germline. The CDR3 here is CASSPRGTGGFRQYGYTF. The DNA for the CDR3 is TGTGCCAGCAGCCCCCGGGGGACAGGGGGATTCCGGCAGTATGGCTACACCTTC. Full variable domain (remainder filled in from reference TRBV7-8 and TRBJ1-2): GAGVSQSPRYKVAKRGQDVALRCDPISGHVSLFWYQQALGQGPEFLTYFQNEAQLDKSGLPSDRFFAERPEGSVSTLKIQRTQQEDSAVYLCASSPRGTGGFRQYGYTFGSGTRLTVV.

This clonotype appeared many times. The chain recombines TRBV10-3 with TRBJ2-7, with 10 bases lining up with TRBD2. CDR3 length equals 18 residues. J was trimmed by 0 bases and V by 1 base; bases with no gene match: 9. Germline CDR1 and CDR2: ENHRY and SYGVKD. The CDR3 is CAISEFASGGFNSYEQYF. The CDR3 nucleotides are TGTGCCATCAGTGAGTTCGCTAGCGGGGGCTTCAACTCCTACGAGCAGTACTTC.

This clonotype was detected only a few times. The J gene is TRBJ2-7, the V gene TRBV5-1; 7 nucleotides agree with TRBD2. This CDR3 region has 13 residues. From germline, CDR1 is SGHRS and CDR2 YFSETQ. V was clipped by 0 bases and J by 5 bases; unmatched bases: 2. The CDR3 loop reads CASSLELADEQYF. DNA of the CDR3: TGCGCCAGCAGCTTGGAGCTAGCGGACGAGCAGTACTTC.

The genes are TRBV7-9 and TRBJ2-7, with 15 bases lining up with TRBD2. The J call is uncertain, as TRBJ2-1 better fits the DNA end. Germline loops: CDR1 SEHNR, CDR2 FQNEAQ (reference sequence). This CDR3 has 16 amino acids. Written as DNA, the CDR3 is TGTGCCAGCAGTGGGACTAGCGGGAGGATCTACAATGAGCAGTTCTTC. Translating gives CASSGTSGRIYNEQFF.

Regarding this clonotype: Just one base apart from a much larger clone, this may be a read error. The V call is TRBV29-1, the J call TRBJ2-7; 9 bases agree with TRBD1. CDR3 length: 14 amino acids. Germline CDR1 reads SQVTM; CDR2 reads ANQGSEA. Trimming took 2 bases from V and 5 from J; bases not matched to a gene: 7. The CDR3 DNA follows: TGCAGCGTTGAACAACTGGGACAGGGAGACGAGCAGTACTTC. This encodes CSVEQLGQGDEQYF.

This clonotype was observed a few times. The chain is built from TRBV5-1 and TRBJ2-7; D is unresolved. The CDR3 consists of 11 residues. Germline-derived CDR1 and CDR2 are SGHRS and YFSETQ. The ends were cut back, 7 bases at V and 0 bases at J, with 5 bases in the middle. CDR3 sequence (DNA): TGCGCCAGCGGAAACTCCTACGAGCAGTACTTC. It translates to CASGNSYEQYF.

This CDR3 reads CASRDQTGGYGYTF. The CDR3 nucleotides read TGTGCCAGCAGGGACCAGACAGGGGGCTATGGCTACACCTTC. The chain employs TRBV2 and TRBJ1-2, with 9 bases fitting TRBD1. The CDR3 is made up of 14 amino acids. Losses at the gene ends were 6 bases for V and 4 bases for J; bases not matched to a gene: 6. The germline V gene has CDR1 SNHLY and CDR2 FYNNEI.

Regarding this clonotype: This may stem from a read error, because a much larger clone lies one nucleotide away. For the CDR3, the DNA is TGTGCCAGCAGCCGGCGAACCGCCAGGGAATCGGGAGAGACCCAGTACTTC. Translating it yields CASSRRTARESGETQYF. The rearrangement uses TRBV7-9 and TRBJ2-5; D possibly corresponds to TRBD1 (5 bases). CDR1 SEHNR and CDR2 FQNEAQ come from the germline V gene (reference sequence). The V gene lost 5 bases and the J gene lost 4 bases, with 23 bases spanning the gap. CDR3 length: 17 amino acids. The full variable domain, completed using reference TRBV7-9 and TRBJ2-5, is DTGVSQNPRHKITKRGQNVTFRCDPISEHNRLYWYRQTLGQGPEFLTYFQNEAQLEKSRLLSDRFSAERPKGSFSTLEIQRTEQGDSAMYLCASSRRTARESGETQYFGPGTRLLVL.